Listed below are T cell receptor beta chains from one sample, sequenced in a study of blood T cells in healthy people across ages. TCRdb re-analysed the 5' RACE reads in MiXCR, keeping a single row per CDR3 protein. The data show 700,000 or so distinct CDR3 sequences, about 24% seen once. What was sequenced was blood. These receptor sequences come from a man in his 70s in good health. Each CDR3 is given with its conserved first and last residue. The D gene is left open where the match is weak. Clone size is stated in some rows and not others, as once, few, many or a class when expanded.

NA	TRBV9	TRBJ2-1	NA	TGTGCCAGCAGCGGAGGGGGGACTACTGACAATGAGCAGTTCTTC	CASSGGGTTDNEQFF
TRBD1	TRBV28	TRBJ2-3	few	TGTGCCAGCAGCTCCCCCGGACAGGCCACGAGGTCAGATACGCAGTATTTT	CASSSPGQATRSDTQYF
NA	TRBV5-1	TRBJ2-3	few	TGCGCCAGCAGTGAAGGCTTGGCAGATACGCAGTATTTT	CASSEGLADTQYF
NA	TRBV12-3/TRBV12-4	TRBJ2-1	once	TGTGCCAGCATGGACCCGCGTGTAGATGAGCAGTTCTTC	CASMDPRVDEQFF
TRBD2	TRBV7-8	TRBJ2-3	NA	TGTGCCACCGTACTAGCGGGGGGGCCAAGCACAGATACGCAGTATTTT	CATVLAGGPSTDTQYF
TRBD1	TRBV5-5	TRBJ2-1	many	TGTGCCAGCAGCTTTCAGGGACAGCTAAACAATGAGCAGTTCTTC	CASSFQGQLNNEQFF
NA	TRBV7-8	TRBJ1-4	NA	TGTGCCAGCAGCTTCAATGCGGGACGCCGGGGACCTAATGAAAAACTGTTTTTT	CASSFNAGRRGPNEKLFF
NA	TRBV27	TRBJ2-1	NA	TGTGCCAGCAGTTTATCTCGTAGGGGGAGCTCCTACAATGAGCAGTTCTTC	CASSLSRRGSSYNEQFF
NA	TRBV6-1	TRBJ1-1	NA	TGTGCCAGCAGTGAAAATTTCTGGGTCACTGAAGCTTTCTTT	CASSENFWVTEAFF
TRBD2	TRBV11-2	TRBJ2-3	NA	TGTGCCAGCAGGCCTTCCGGGACTATAGGGAACACGCAGTATTTT	CASRPSGTIGNTQYF
TRBD1	TRBV12-3/TRBV12-4	TRBJ1-2	NA	TGTGCCAGCAGTTCCGGACAGGGGGCGCCGGGCTATGGCTACACCTTC	CASSSGQGAPGYGYTF
TRBD2	TRBV27	TRBJ2-1	NA	TGTGCCAGCAGTTCGAGGGAGGGCCACCGGCAGTTCTTC	CASSSREGHRQFF
NA	TRBV5-1	TRBJ1-1	NA	TGCGCCAGCAGCTTGGCGTTGACGGGGAGGGGTCGGAACACTGAAGCTTTCTTT	CASSLALTGRGRNTEAFF
NA	TRBV6-5	TRBJ2-1	NA	TGTGCCAGCTCCCGAGGCATCGGTGAGCAGTTCTTC	CASSRGIGEQFF
NA	TRBV29-1	TRBJ2-1	many	TGCAGCGTTAAAAGTGGGAGTAGGGACAATGAGCAGTTCTTC	CSVKSGSRDNEQFF
NA	TRBV5-1	TRBJ2-7	NA	TGCGCCAGCAGGCGTTCCGAAACCTACGAGCAGTACTTC	CASRRSETYEQYF
NA	TRBV20-1	TRBJ1-1	NA	TGCAGTGGAAAATACCGAGGAAACACTGAAGCTTTCTTT	CSGKYRGNTEAFF
NA	TRBV6-1	TRBJ1-1	NA	TGTGCCAGCAGTGAGGGGAGGGCTGGTGAAGCTTTCTTT	CASSEGRAGEAFF
TRBD1	TRBV30	TRBJ1-1	NA	TGTGCCTGGAGGGACAGGGGTTTAGCTGAAGCTTTCTTT	CAWRDRGLAEAFF
NA	TRBV6-5	TRBJ2-5	few	TGTGCCAGCAGTTCCACGCTGTCCGGGACGGGACGGGAGACCCAGTACTTC	CASSSTLSGTGRETQYF
NA	TRBV6-1	TRBJ1-5	NA	TGTGCCAGCAGTGAAGCCCCCCCGGGGATTAATCAGCCCCAGCATTTT	CASSEAPPGINQPQHF
NA	TRBV27	TRBJ2-7	NA	TGTGCCAGCAGACGACTAGTTTTTTCGGGCTACGAGCAGTACTTC	CASRRLVFSGYEQYF
NA	TRBV5-1	TRBJ2-7	NA	TGCGCCAGCAGCTACCTGGACACTTCCTACGAGCAGTACTTC	CASSYLDTSYEQYF
NA	TRBV29-1	TRBJ1-1	NA	TGCAGCGTGAGGGGTGAGGTGAACACTGAAGCTTTCTTT	CSVRGEVNTEAFF
NA	TRBV7-9	TRBJ2-1	NA	TGTGCCAGCAGCTTTGGAACCTCCTACAATGAGCAGTTCTTC	CASSFGTSYNEQFF
TRBD1	TRBV10-3	TRBJ1-1	NA	TGTGCCATCAGTCGAGGGGGACAGGGGAGCACTGAAGCTTTCTTT	CAISRGGQGSTEAFF
TRBD1	TRBV12-3/TRBV12-4	TRBJ2-6	few	TGTGCCAGCAGAGCCCCGGCGGGACAGGAAGACTCTGGGGCCAACGTCCTGACTTTC	CASRAPAGQEDSGANVLTF
NA	TRBV11-2	TRBJ1-5	NA	TGTGCCAGCAGCCAGGGTCGAGGGGTCAATCAGCCCCAGCATTTT	CASSQGRGVNQPQHF
NA	TRBV12-3/TRBV12-4	TRBJ2-2	many	TGTGCCAGCAGAGGCAGACTTAACACCGGGGAGCTGTTTTTT	CASRGRLNTGELFF
NA	TRBV9	TRBJ1-1	few	TGTGCCAGCAGCTTCCGGGCCTCCTCATCCACTGAAGCTTTCTTT	CASSFRASSSTEAFF
TRBD1	TRBV9	TRBJ2-7	few	TGTGCCAGCAGCGTAGGGGACAGTTCGTCCTACGAGCAGTACTTC	CASSVGDSSSYEQYF
NA	TRBV30	TRBJ2-2	few	TGTGCCTGGAGTGTACTTGTGACCGCGGGGGGGGAGCTGTTTTTT	CAWSVLVTAGGELFF
NA	TRBV29-1	TRBJ1-3	once	TGCAGCGCATTACACCGGGCAGAAGGAGACACCATATATTTT	CSALHRAEGDTIYF
NA	TRBV20-1	TRBJ2-4	NA	TGCAGTGCTAGAGGGGTCAGGGGGGGGGAAAACATTCAGTACTTC	CSARGVRGGENIQYF
TRBD2	TRBV7-2	TRBJ2-1	few	TGTGCCAGCAGCTTATACAGCGGGAGAACCTACAATGAGCAGTTCTTC	CASSLYSGRTYNEQFF
TRBD2	TRBV7-2	TRBJ2-7	NA	TGTGCCAGCAGCTTATCTCTAGCGGGTCCTCCCTACGAGCAGTACTTC	CASSLSLAGPPYEQYF
TRBD2	TRBV11-2	TRBJ2-1	few	TGTGCCAGCAGCTCCCCGACTAGCGGGAGGCATGAGCAGTTCTTC	CASSSPTSGRHEQFF
TRBD1	TRBV20-1	TRBJ1-2	few	TGCAGTGCTAGCGGGGGGACAGGGAATAACTATGGCTACACCTTC	CSASGGTGNNYGYTF
NA	TRBV20-1	TRBJ1-2	NA	TGCAGTGCTAGTCCAAAGGGGACCGCGGGGTCAGGATATGGCTACACCTTC	CSASPKGTAGSGYGYTF
NA	TRBV5-1	TRBJ1-2	few	TGCGCCAGCAGCTTGTTCGTCGGGTATGGCTACACCTTC	CASSLFVGYGYTF
TRBD2	TRBV10-3	TRBJ2-3	NA	TGTGCCATCAGTCCTAGCGGGAGGATGACAGATACGCAGTATTTT	CAISPSGRMTDTQYF
TRBD1	TRBV12-3/TRBV12-4	TRBJ1-3	few	TGTGCCAGCAGTTTCGGAGGCGGGGGACAGCTGTCTGGAAACACCATATATTTT	CASSFGGGGQLSGNTIYF
NA	TRBV7-6	TRBJ2-1	NA	TGTGCCAGCAGCTCAGGGAGGGGGCTAGCGGGTGGAGACAATGAGCAGTTCTTC	CASSSGRGLAGGDNEQFF
NA	TRBV19	TRBJ2-3	NA	TGTGCCAGTAGTATCGGTGCTAGCACAGATACGCAGTATTTT	CASSIGASTDTQYF
NA	TRBV4-3	TRBJ1-6	NA	TGCGCCAGCAGCCAAGAACGAGGGTTTTCACCCCTCCACTTT	CASSQERGFSPLHF
TRBD1	TRBV7-3	TRBJ2-1	few	TGTGCCAGCAGCTCCGACAGGGGGCCTGACAATGAGCAGTTCTTC	CASSSDRGPDNEQFF
TRBD2	TRBV5-6	TRBJ2-1	NA	TGTGCCAGCAGCTTGGAACCCCTAGCGGGGGGCAACAACAATGAGCAGTTCTTC	CASSLEPLAGGNNNEQFF